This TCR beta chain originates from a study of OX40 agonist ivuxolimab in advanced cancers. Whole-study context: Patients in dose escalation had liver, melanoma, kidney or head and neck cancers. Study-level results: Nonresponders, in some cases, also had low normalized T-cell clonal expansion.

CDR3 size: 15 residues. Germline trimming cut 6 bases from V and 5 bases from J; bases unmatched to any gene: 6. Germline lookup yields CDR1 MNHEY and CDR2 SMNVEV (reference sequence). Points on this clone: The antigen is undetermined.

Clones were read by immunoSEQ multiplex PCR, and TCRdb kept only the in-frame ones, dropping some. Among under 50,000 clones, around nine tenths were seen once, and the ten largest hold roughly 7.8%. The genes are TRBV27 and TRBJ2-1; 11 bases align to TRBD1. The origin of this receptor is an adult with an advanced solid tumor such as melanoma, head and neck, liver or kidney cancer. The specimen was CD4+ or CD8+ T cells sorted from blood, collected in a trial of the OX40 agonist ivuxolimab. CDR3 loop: CASSDRTGGHNEQFF. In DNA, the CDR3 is TGTGCCAGCAGCGATCGGACAGGGGGCCACAATGAGCAGTTCTTC.